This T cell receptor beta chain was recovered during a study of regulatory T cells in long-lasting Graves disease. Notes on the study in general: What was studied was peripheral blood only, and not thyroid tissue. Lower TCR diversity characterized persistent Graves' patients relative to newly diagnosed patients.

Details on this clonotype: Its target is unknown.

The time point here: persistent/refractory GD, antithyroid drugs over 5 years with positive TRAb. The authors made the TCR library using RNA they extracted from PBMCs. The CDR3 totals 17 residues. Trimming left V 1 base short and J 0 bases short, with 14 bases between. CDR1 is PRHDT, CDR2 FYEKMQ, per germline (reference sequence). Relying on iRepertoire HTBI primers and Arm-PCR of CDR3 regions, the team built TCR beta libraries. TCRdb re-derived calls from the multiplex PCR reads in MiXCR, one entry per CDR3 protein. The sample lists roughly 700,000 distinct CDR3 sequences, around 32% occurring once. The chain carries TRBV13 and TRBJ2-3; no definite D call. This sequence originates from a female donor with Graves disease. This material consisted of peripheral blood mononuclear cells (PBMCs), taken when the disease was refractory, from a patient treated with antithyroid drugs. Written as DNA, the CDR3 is TGTGCCAGCAGCTTAGCGTGGAGCGCCTCTAGCACAGATACGCAGTATTTT. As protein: CASSLAWSASSTDTQYF.